Shown below are 8 T cell receptor beta chains from a single sample sequenced in a study of shared clonotypes between healthy human individuals. Using immunoSEQ multiplex PCR, the repertoire was profiled, and TCRdb retains in-frame clones only, with some absent. Of under 2,500,000 clones in the sample, around 95% were seen once. Sample: naive CD4+ T cells sorted from blood. Subset in this sample: CD45RA+ positively selected. These receptors were obtained from a man between 18 and 29 years old in good health.

With regard to this clone: Other DNA variants within this sample encode the same CDR3. The chain carries TRBV7-2 and TRBJ2-3, with 12 positions matching TRBD2. The V segment lost 1 base and the J segment 1 base; nucleotides outside the gene matches: 3. The CDR3 length is 17 residues. CDR1 and CDR2 from the germline V gene are SGHTA and FQGNSA. CDR3 coding DNA: TGTGCCAGCAGCTTAGGCCTAGCGGGAGGGGGCACAGATACGCAGTATTTT. Its translation: CASSLGLAGGGTDTQYF.

The genes are TRBV12-5 and TRBJ1-6; no clear D. The V gene's germline CDR1 is LGHNT and CDR2 FRNRAP. V was clipped by 1 base and J by 8 bases, with 9 bases between them. The CDR3 has 14 residues. The CDR3 nucleotides are TGTGCTAGTGGTTTGGGGGAGACTGATTCACCCCTCCACTTT. Protein: CASGLGETDSPLHF.

CDR3 DNA: TGTGCCAGCAGTTTCCAAACCGGGTCCGTTGGGGATGAGCAGTTCTTC. Translation: CASSFQTGSVGDEQFF. This chain uses TRBV28 with TRBJ2-1; no clear D gene. The CDR3 totals 16 residues. Germline lookup yields CDR1 MDHEN and CDR2 SYDVKM. V gave up 3 bases and J gave up 8 bases, with 20 bases separating them. Using reference TRBV28 and TRBJ2-1 for the parts outside the CDR3, the full variable domain is DVKVTQSSRYLVKRTGEKVFLECVQDMDHENMFWYRQDPGLGLRLIYFSYDVKMKEKGDIPEGYSVSREKKERFSLILESASTNQTSMYLCASSFQTGSVGDEQFFGPGTRLTVL.

V and J are TRBV7-2 and TRBJ1-3; possibly TRBD1 for D (5 bases). This CDR3 comprises 16 residues. CDR1 is SGHTA, CDR2 FQGNSA, per germline. Trimming removed 4 bases at V and 1 base at J, with 14 bases between. The CDR3 coding sequence is TGTGCCAGCAGCTCCTACAGGAGGGTATCTGGAAACACCATATATTTT. This encodes CASSSYRRVSGNTIYF. The variable domain in full, with the rest retrieved from reference TRBV7-2 and TRBJ1-3, is GAGVSQSPSNKVTEKGKDVELRCDPISGHTALYWYRQSLGQGLEFLIYFQGNSAPDKSGLPSDRFSAERTGGSVSTLTIQRTQQEDSAVYLCASSSYRRVSGNTIYFGEGSWLTVV.

The chain combines TRBV7-2 with TRBJ1-1; D not resolved. The CDR3 consists of 16 residues. The V gene's germline CDR1 is SGHTA and CDR2 FQGNSA. Trimming left V 2 bases short and J 6 bases short, with 19 bases between. The CDR3 loop is CASSLRPSSGVAEAFF. The CDR3, as DNA: TGTGCCAGCAGCTTAAGGCCCAGCTCCGGAGTTGCTGAAGCTTTCTTT.

Regarding this clone: This sample includes further DNA sequences coding for the same CDR3. The J gene is TRBJ1-1, the V gene TRBV4-1; D gene unclear. The CDR3 is made up of 13 amino acids. CDR1 and CDR2 (germline): MGHRA, YSYEKL. V was clipped by 0 bases and J by 5 bases, with 7 bases between them. CDR3 protein: CASSQDSGTEAFF. In DNA form, the CDR3 reads TGCGCCAGCAGCCAAGATTCGGGGACTGAAGCTTTCTTT.

V usage is TRBV6-5 and J usage is TRBJ2-2, with 7 bases matching TRBD1. Germline-derived CDR1 and CDR2 are MNHEY and SVGAGI. The CDR3 totals 12 residues. V gave up 5 bases and J gave up 8 bases; unmatched junction bases: 2. The CDR3 DNA sequence: TGTGCCAGCAGTCGGGACAGAGGGGAGCTGTTTTTT. Translated, it gives CASSRDRGELFF.

The chain carries TRBV5-1 and TRBJ1-2; D remains unclear. The CDR3 length is 14 residues. V dropped 5 bases and J dropped 8 bases, with 19 bases sitting between them. Germline CDR1 and CDR2: SGHRS and YFSETQ. The CDR3 is CASSLRADASGYTF. CDR3 DNA sequence: TGCGCCAGCAGTTTGCGGGCGGACGCGTCAGGCTACACCTTC.